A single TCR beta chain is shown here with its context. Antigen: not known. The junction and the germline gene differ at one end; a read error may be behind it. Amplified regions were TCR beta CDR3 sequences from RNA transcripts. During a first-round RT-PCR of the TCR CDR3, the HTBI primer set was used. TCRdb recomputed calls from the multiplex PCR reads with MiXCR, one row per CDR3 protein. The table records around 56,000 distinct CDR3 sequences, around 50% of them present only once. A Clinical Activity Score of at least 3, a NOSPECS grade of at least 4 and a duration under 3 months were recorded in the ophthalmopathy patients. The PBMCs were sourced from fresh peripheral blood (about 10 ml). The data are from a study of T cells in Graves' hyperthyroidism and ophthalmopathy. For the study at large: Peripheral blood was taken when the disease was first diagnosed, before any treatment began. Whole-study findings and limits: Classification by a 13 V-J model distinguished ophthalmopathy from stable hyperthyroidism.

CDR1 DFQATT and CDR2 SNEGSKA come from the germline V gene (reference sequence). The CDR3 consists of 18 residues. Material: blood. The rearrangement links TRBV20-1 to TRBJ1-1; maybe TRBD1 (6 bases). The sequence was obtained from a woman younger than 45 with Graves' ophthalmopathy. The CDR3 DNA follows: TGCAGTGCCGGAGGGACTAGCGGGACAAGGTCCTTGAACACGGAAGCTTTCTTT. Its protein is CSAGGTSGTRSLNTEAFF.